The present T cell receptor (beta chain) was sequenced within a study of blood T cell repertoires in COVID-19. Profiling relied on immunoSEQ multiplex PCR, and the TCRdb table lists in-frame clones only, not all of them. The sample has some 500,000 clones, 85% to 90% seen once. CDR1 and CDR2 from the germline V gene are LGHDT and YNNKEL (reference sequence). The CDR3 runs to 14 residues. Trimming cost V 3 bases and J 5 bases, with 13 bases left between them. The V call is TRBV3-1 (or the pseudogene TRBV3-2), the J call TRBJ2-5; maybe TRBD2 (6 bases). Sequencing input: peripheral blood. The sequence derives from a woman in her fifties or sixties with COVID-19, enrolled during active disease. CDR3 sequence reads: CASSHLAMEETQYF. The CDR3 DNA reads TGTGCCAGCAGCCACCTAGCGATGGAGGAGACCCAGTACTTC.